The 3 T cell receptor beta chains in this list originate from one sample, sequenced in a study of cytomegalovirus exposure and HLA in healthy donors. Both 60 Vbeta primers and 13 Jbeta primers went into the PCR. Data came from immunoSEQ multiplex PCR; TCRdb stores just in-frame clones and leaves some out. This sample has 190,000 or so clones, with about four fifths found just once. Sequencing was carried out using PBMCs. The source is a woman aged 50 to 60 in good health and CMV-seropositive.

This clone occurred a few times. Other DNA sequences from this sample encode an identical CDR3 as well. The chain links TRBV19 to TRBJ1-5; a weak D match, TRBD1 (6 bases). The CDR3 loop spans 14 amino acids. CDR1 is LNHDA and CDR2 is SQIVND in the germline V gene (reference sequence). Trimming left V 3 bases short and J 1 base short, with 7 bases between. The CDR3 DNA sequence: TGTGCCAGTAGTATCAGGGGAAGCAATCAGCCCCAGCATTTT. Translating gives CASSIRGSNQPQHF.

The DNA for the CDR3 is TGTGCCAGCAGCTTAGTGTACAGGGGAATGGACACTGAAGCTTTCTTT. It translates to CASSLVYRGMDTEAFF. The chain uses TRBV11-2 and TRBJ1-1, with 7 nucleotides matching TRBD1. In germline, CDR1 is SGHAT, CDR2 FQNNGV. This CDR3 is built from 16 residues. With 1 base clipped from V and 3 bases from J, the junction kept 8 bases outside the gene matches.

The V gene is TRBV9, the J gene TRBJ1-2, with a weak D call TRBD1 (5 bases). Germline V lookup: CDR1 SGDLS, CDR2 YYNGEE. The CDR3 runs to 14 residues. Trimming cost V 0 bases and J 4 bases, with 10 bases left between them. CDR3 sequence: CASSVVGDSYGYTF. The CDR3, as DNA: TGTGCCAGCAGCGTAGTTGGTGACAGCTATGGCTACACCTTC.